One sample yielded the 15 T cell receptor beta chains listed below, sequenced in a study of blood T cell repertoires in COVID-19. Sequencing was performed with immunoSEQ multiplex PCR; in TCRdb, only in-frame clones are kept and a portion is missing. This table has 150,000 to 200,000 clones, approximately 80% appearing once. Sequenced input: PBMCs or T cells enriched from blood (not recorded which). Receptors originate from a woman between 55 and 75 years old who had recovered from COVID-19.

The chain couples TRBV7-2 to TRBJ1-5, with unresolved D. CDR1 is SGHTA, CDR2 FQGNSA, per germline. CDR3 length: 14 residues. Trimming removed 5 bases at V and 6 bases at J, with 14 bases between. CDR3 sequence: CASSPRGSLQPQHF. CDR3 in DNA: TGTGCCAGCAGCCCCCGAGGCTCCCTTCAGCCCCAGCATTTT.

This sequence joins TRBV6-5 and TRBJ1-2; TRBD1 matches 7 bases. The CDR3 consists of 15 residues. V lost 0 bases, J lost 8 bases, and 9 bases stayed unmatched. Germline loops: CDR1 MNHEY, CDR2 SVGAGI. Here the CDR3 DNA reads TGTGCCAGCAGTTACTCCAACAGGGGATTTGGCGGCTACACCTTC. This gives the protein CASSYSNRGFGGYTF.

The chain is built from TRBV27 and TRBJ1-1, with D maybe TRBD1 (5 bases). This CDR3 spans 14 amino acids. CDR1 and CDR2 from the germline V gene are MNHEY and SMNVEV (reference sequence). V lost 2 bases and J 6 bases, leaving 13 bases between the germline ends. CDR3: CASSLREGVAEAFF. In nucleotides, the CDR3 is TGTGCCAGCAGTTTAAGGGAAGGGGTGGCTGAAGCTTTCTTT.

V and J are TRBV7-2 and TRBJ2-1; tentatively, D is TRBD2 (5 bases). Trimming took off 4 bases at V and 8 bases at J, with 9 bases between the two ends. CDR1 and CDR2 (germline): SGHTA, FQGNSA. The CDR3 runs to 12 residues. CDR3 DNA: TGTGCCAGCAGCTCCGCCGGGGATGAGCAGTTCTTC. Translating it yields CASSSAGDEQFF.

The chain's CDR3 is CASSSLQGTYNEQFF. CDR3 nucleotides: TGTGCCAGCAGTTCGTTACAGGGAACCTACAATGAGCAGTTCTTC. V is TRBV27 and J is TRBJ2-1, with D perhaps TRBD1 (6 bases). The CDR3 length is 15 residues. V lost 4 bases and J lost 2, with 12 bases in between. From germline, CDR1 is MNHEY and CDR2 SMNVEV (reference sequence).

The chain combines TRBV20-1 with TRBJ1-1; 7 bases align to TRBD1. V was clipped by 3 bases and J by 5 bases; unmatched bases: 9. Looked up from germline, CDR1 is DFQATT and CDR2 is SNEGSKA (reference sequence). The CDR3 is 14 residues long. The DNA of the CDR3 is TGCAGTGCTAGTTCAGGGGGTGGGGCTACTGAAGCTTTCTTT. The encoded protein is CSASSGGGATEAFF.

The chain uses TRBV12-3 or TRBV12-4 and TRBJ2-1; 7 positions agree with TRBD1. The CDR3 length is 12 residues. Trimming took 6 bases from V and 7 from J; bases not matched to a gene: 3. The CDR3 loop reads CASSLQGNEQFF. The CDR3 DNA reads TGTGCCAGCAGCCTACAGGGGAATGAGCAGTTCTTC.

CDR3 in amino acids: CATSTGTAIAGGPTDTQYF. For the CDR3, the DNA is TGTGCCACCAGCACCGGGACAGCCATAGCGGGGGGACCCACAGATACGCAGTATTTT. The genes are TRBV15 and TRBJ2-3, with 10 bases lining up with TRBD2. Unmatched junction bases numbered 15, after V lost 4 bases and J lost 2 bases. Germline V CDR1 and CDR2: LNHNV, YYDKDF (reference sequence). The CDR3 sequence is 19 residues long.

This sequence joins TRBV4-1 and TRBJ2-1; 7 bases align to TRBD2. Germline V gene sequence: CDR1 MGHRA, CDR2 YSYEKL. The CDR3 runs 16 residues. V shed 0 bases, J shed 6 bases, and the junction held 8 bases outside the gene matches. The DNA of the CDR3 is TGCGCCAGCAGCCAAGATGCCCAGCGGGACGGCAATGAGCAGTTCTTC. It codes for CASSQDAQRDGNEQFF.

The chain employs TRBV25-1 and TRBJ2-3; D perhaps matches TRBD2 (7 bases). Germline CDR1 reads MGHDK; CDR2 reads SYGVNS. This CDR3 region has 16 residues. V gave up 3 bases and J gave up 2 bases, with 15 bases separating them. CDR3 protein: CASSDTTGRDTDTQYF. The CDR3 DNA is TGTGCCAGCAGTGATACTACAGGGAGGGACACAGATACGCAGTATTTT.

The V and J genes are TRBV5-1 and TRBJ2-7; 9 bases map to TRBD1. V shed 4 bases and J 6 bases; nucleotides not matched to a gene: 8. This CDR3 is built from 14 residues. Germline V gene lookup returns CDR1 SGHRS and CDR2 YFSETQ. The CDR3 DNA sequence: TGCGCCAGCAGCGACCAACAGGGGGCGAGCGAGCAGTACTTC. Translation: CASSDQQGASEQYF.

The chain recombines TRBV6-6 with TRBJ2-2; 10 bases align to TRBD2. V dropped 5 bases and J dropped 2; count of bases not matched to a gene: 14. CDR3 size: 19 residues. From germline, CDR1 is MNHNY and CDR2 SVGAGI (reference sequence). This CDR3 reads CASSPGTSETFFNTGELFF. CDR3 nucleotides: TGTGCCAGCAGTCCCGGGACTAGCGAGACCTTCTTCAACACCGGGGAGCTGTTTTTT.

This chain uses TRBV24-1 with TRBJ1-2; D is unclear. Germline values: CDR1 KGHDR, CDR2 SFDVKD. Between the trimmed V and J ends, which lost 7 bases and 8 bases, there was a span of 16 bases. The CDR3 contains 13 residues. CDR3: CATSKSSSRGYTF. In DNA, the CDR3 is TGTGCCACCAGCAAGTCAAGCAGCAGGGGCTACACCTTC.

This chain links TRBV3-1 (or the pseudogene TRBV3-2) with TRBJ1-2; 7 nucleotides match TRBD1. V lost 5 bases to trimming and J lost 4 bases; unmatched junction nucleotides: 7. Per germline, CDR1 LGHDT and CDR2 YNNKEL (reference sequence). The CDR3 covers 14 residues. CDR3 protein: CASSTTTGAYGYTF. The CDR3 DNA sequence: TGTGCCAGCAGCACAACTACAGGGGCCTATGGCTACACCTTC.

CDR3 DNA sequence: TGTGCCAGCGCACCGGGACTAGCGGGAGGCCGGAGCTCCTACAATGAGCAGTTCTTC. The encoded protein is CASAPGLAGGRSSYNEQFF. V usage is TRBV28 and J usage is TRBJ2-1, with 15 bases aligning to TRBD2. This CDR3 region has 19 residues. Trimming at V came to 8 bases and at J to 0 bases, leaving 11 bases not matched to a gene. The germline CDR1 and CDR2 sequences are MDHEN and SYDVKM.